The entry that follows covers one TCR beta chain sequence. The data were obtained in a study of blood T cells in healthy people across ages. A second roughly 7 to 11 cycle PCR used barcoded and J-beta primers. MiXCR was run by TCRdb on the 5' RACE reads, yielding one entry per CDR3 protein. In the table there are 1.2 million to 1.5 million distinct CDR3 sequences, approximately 63% of which are singletons. With 4 bases removed from V and 2 bases from J, the gap between germline ends came to 11 bases. Per germline, CDR1 SQVTM and CDR2 ANQGSEA. The CDR3 length is 13 residues. The sequenced sample was blood. The clonotype was recovered from a man between 18 and 35 years old in good health. The chain uses TRBV29-1 and TRBJ1-2, with unresolved D. The CDR3 nucleotides read TGCAGCGTTGTCGGGCCACAGAACTATGGCTACACCTTC. It codes for CSVVGPQNYGYTF.